Below, 30 T cell receptor beta chains from the same sample are listed, as sequenced in a study of T cell repertoires in cytomegalovirus infection (dated by TCRdb to about 2019). Instrument on record: Illumina HiSeq 1500. TCRdb reanalyzed the raw reads on its own, using fastp at Q25 for trimming and MiXCR for clone calling, and kept in-frame beta chains. Rows are unified per CDR3 protein, each entry keeping the most common DNA and genes. The sample table shows approximately 910,000 distinct CDR3 sequences, and roughly 31% are seen once. The ten most abundant clones make up about 14% of the sample. These receptors lack a known antigen. This specimen's treatment or condition label, interpreted: in vitro stimulation with specific CMV peptide epitopes to enrich CMV-specific T cells. Here the sequenced sample was cultured CD8+ T cells from PBMCs, taken from culture after CMV antigen stimulation. Receptors originate from a human donor in good health (CMV status not recorded). Some clones in this sample may be carry-over from other donors' samples.

Of note for this clonotype: The junction departs from the called germline gene at one end, perhaps through a read error. V gene TRBV7-9 combines with J gene TRBJ1-5; the D is unclear. CDR1 is SEHNR and CDR2 is FQNEAQ in the germline V gene (reference sequence). The CDR3 runs to 14 residues. Written as DNA, the CDR3 is TGTGCCAGCAGCTCACCTGGGGTAATCCAGCCCCAGCCTTTT. Amino acids: CASSSPGVIQPQPF.

The CDR3 is CASSEALKANYGYTF. The CDR3 region has the DNA TGTGCCAGCAGTGAAGCGCTCAAAGCTAACTATGGCTACACCTTC. The gene calls are TRBV6-1 and TRBJ1-2, with no clear D. This CDR3 contains 15 residues. Germline CDR1 and CDR2: MNHNS and SASEGT. Trimming took off 0 bases at V and 0 bases at J, with 8 bases between the two ends.

CDR3 sequence reads: CASSERGGPTEAFF. The CDR3 region has the DNA TGTGCCAGCAGTGAAAGGGGGGGGCCCACTGAAGCTTTCTTT. This chain connects TRBV9 to TRBJ1-1; D may be TRBD1 (6 bases). The CDR3 has 14 amino acids. Between the trimmed V and J ends, which lost 5 bases and 4 bases, there was a span of 15 bases. Germline CDR1 and CDR2: SGDLS and YYNGEE.

This chain connects TRBV28 to TRBJ1-6, with D perhaps matching TRBD1 (5 bases). Germline V gives CDR1 MDHEN, CDR2 SYDVKM. The CDR3 covers 17 residues. Trimming removed 6 bases from V and 7 bases from J, with 22 bases in between. The CDR3, as DNA: TGTGCCAGCAGATCCGGACCGCAAGGGGCTTCAAATTCACCCCTCCACTTT. This codes for CASRSGPQGASNSPLHF.

This clonotype was picked up a small number of times. This sequence joins TRBV13 and TRBJ1-1, with 7 bases aligning to TRBD1. CDR3 length: 15 amino acids. Germline CDR1 PRHDT, CDR2 FYEKMQ (reference sequence). V dropped 7 bases and J dropped 3; count of bases not matched to a gene: 11. The CDR3 loop reads CASTGGLGQYTEAFF. DNA of the CDR3: TGTGCCAGCACTGGGGGCCTGGGACAGTACACTGAAGCTTTCTTT.

The chain combines TRBV6-8 with TRBJ1-5, with 7 bases aligning to TRBD1. Germline assignment: CDR1 MNHGY and CDR2 SAAAGT. Unmatched junction bases numbered 6, after V lost 11 bases and J lost 5 bases. CDR3 length equals 12 residues. CDR3 DNA: TGTGCCCCGAACAGGGGTTATCAGCCCCAGCATTTT. Translation gives CAPNRGYQPQHF.

This clonotype was detected only a few times. This chain joins TRBV7-6 and TRBJ2-2; 7 bases are a match to TRBD1. The CDR3 consists of 17 residues. Trimming cost V 2 bases and J 5 bases; bases outside gene matches: 11. Germline CDR1 reads SGHVS; CDR2 reads FNYEAQ. This CDR3 reads CASSLRPDRSRTGELFF. CDR3 nucleotide sequence: TGTGCCAGCAGCTTACGGCCGGACAGGTCGAGAACCGGGGAGCTGTTTTTT.

This clonotype was recorded only once. Sequence at one end of the junction differs from germline and may be a read error. V usage is TRBV7-9 and J usage is TRBJ1-6; D perhaps matches TRBD1 (5 bases). Germline CDR1 SEHNR, CDR2 FQNEAQ (reference sequence). This CDR3 region has 15 residues. For the CDR3, the DNA is TGTGCCAGCAGCCGGGACTGGGGTAATAATACACCCCTCCACTTT. Translating gives CASSRDWGNNTPLHF.

The V call is TRBV5-6, the J call TRBJ2-7; 8 bases align to TRBD1. CDR1 is SGHDT, CDR2 YYEEEE, per germline. V was clipped by 5 bases and J by 5 bases; unmatched bases: 6. CDR3 length equals 13 residues. CDR3 region: CASSPGGKNEQYV. The CDR3 DNA follows: TGTGCCAGCAGTCCAGGGGGCAAGAACGAGCAGTACGTC.

The chain links TRBV18 to TRBJ1-5; D uncertain. CDR1 and CDR2 from the germline V gene are KGHSH and LQKENI. The CDR3 loop spans 12 amino acids. With 0 bases removed from V and 5 bases from J, the gap between germline ends came to 2 bases. CDR3 region: CASSPPDQPQHF. In DNA, the CDR3 is TGTGCCAGCTCACCACCAGATCAGCCCCAGCATTTT.

The rearrangement links TRBV20-1 to TRBJ2-3; D uncertain. The ends were cut back, 3 bases at V and 5 bases at J, with 15 bases in the middle. CDR1 is DFQATT, CDR2 SNEGSKA, per germline (reference sequence). The CDR3 length is 14 residues. CDR3 DNA: TGCAGTGCTAGGGCGGATGTAAAATTAGATACGCAGTATTTT. Protein: CSARADVKLDTQYF.

This clonotype has more than one count but fewer than ten. The rearrangement joins TRBV7-3 to TRBJ2-3, with a weak D call TRBD2 (6 bases). The CDR3 runs 16 residues. Germline V gene data show CDR1 as SGHTA and CDR2 as FQGTGA. V was clipped by 5 bases and J by 5 bases, with 20 bases between them. CDR3 sequence: CASSPRGGYGQDTQYF. The CDR3 DNA reads TGTGCCAGCAGCCCAAGAGGAGGGTACGGACAAGATACGCAGTATTTT.

This chain uses TRBV24-1 with TRBJ2-1; 7 bases line up with TRBD1. Germline CDR1 is KGHDR and CDR2 is SFDVKD. V trimming: 4 bases; J trimming: 4 bases; junction bases outside the gene matches: 6. The CDR3 length is 15 residues. The DNA of the CDR3 is TGTGCCACCAGTGAGGGACAGCTACCTTACAATGAGCAGTTCTTC. Amino acids: CATSEGQLPYNEQFF.

The J gene is TRBJ2-1, the V gene TRBV6-6; a weak D match, TRBD1 (6 bases). Germline CDR1 and CDR2: MNHNY and SVGAGI (reference sequence). V was cut by 7 bases and J by 10 bases, with 17 bases left in between. CDR3 length: 13 residues. The CDR3 DNA reads as TGTGCCAGCATCCCCCCGGGACATCGAGAGCAGTTCTTC. This translates into CASIPPGHREQFF.

The sample holds a few counts of this clonotype. V gene TRBV27 combines with J gene TRBJ2-3, with 7 bases that match TRBD2. This CDR3 comprises 14 residues. The junction had 10 bases not matched to a gene; V was cut back by 8 bases and J by 5 bases. The germline V gene encodes CDR1 MNHEY and CDR2 SMNVEV (reference sequence). CDR3 amino acids: CASVDGGSGDTQYF. CDR3 DNA sequence: TGTGCCAGCGTTGACGGGGGGTCGGGAGATACGCAGTATTTT.

This clonotype came up a few times. The chain carries TRBV12-3 or TRBV12-4 and TRBJ1-2, with TRBD1 matching over 12 bases. This CDR3 has 16 residues. Trimming cost V 8 bases and J 8 bases; bases outside gene matches: 15. The CDR3 region is CASPPPGTGGGKGYTF. CDR3 nucleotide sequence: TGTGCCAGCCCACCCCCTGGGACAGGGGGCGGGAAAGGCTACACCTTC.

This clonotype turned up a few times. The J gene is TRBJ2-3, the V gene TRBV7-9, with D unclear. This CDR3 has 14 amino acids. Germline CDR1 and CDR2: SEHNR and FQNEAQ (reference sequence). With 4 bases removed from V and 2 bases from J, the gap between germline ends came to 10 bases. This CDR3 is CASSSLPSTDTQYF. The DNA for the CDR3 is TGTGCCAGCAGCTCCCTCCCCTCCACAGATACGCAGTATTTT.

This rearrangement joins TRBV19 to TRBJ1-2; unclear D gene. Germline V gene sequence: CDR1 LNHDA, CDR2 SQIVND (reference sequence). Trimming removed 1 base from V and 2 bases from J, with 11 bases in between. The CDR3 consists of 15 residues. This chain's CDR3 is CASSIVPALNYGYTF. The CDR3 DNA reads as TGTGCCAGTAGTATAGTTCCAGCTTTAAACTATGGCTACACCTTC.

This chain connects TRBV7-2 to TRBJ1-5; 7 bases match TRBD1. CDR1 and CDR2 (germline): SGHTA, FQGNSA. J was trimmed by 6 bases and V by 4 bases; bases with no gene match: 9. The CDR3 totals 15 residues. The CDR3 DNA is TGTGCCAGCAGCTCCTACTCAGGGGGATCTCAGCCCCAGCATTTT. It codes for CASSSYSGGSQPQHF.

V usage is TRBV7-9 and J usage is TRBJ1-1; no firm D call. This CDR3 contains 15 residues. Germline V gene sequence: CDR1 SEHNR, CDR2 FQNEAQ (reference sequence). Trimming took 6 bases from V and 6 from J, leaving 20 bases between them. In nucleotides, the CDR3 is TGTGCCAGCAGGCCCCCGGCGGGGTTAATTCCTGAAGCTTTCTTT. Its protein product is CASRPPAGLIPEAFF.

This clonotype was seen a few times. CDR3 coding DNA: TGTGCCAGCAGCGAACTAGCGGTGATAAACAATGAGCAGTTCTTC. It yields the protein CASSELAVINNEQFF. The gene calls are TRBV7-6 and TRBJ2-1, with TRBD2 matching over 8 bases. Germline CDR1 SGHVS, CDR2 FNYEAQ. The CDR3 spans 15 residues. Germline trimming cut 5 bases from V and 5 bases from J; bases unmatched to any gene: 8.

V gene TRBV15 combines with J gene TRBJ2-2; D may match TRBD1 or TRBD2 (5 bases each). CDR3 length: 19 residues. CDR1 is LNHNV and CDR2 is YYDKDF in the germline V gene (reference sequence). Trimming removed 4 bases from V and 7 bases from J, with 28 bases in between. For the CDR3, the DNA is TGTGCCACCAGCACGTATCCGGGACGGCTGACTCAGATCAGCGGGGAGCTGTTTTTT. Translated: CATSTYPGRLTQISGELFF.

The chain employs TRBV12-3 or TRBV12-4 and TRBJ1-4, with a weak D call TRBD1 (5 bases). Between the trimmed V and J ends, which lost 6 bases and 7 bases, there was a span of 12 bases. The CDR3 has 13 amino acids. CDR3 residues: CASRGRDGEKLFF. CDR3 nucleotides: TGTGCCAGCAGGGGCCGGGACGGTGAAAAACTGTTTTTT.

Details on this clonotype: Just one base apart from a much larger clone, this may be a read error. The gene calls are TRBV7-6 and TRBJ2-1, with TRBD2 matching 8 bases. Germline V gene lookup returns CDR1 SGHVS and CDR2 FNYEAQ. V lost 4 bases to trimming and J lost 0 bases; unmatched junction nucleotides: 11. The CDR3 has 18 amino acids. The CDR3 DNA sequence: TGTGCCAGCAGCTCCGGACTAGCCAAAAGTCTCTCCTACAATGAGCAGTTCTTC. It is translated as CASSSGLAKSLSYNEQFF.

The chain links TRBV27 to TRBJ2-3; a weak D match, TRBD2 (6 bases). CDR3 length: 13 residues. The V and J ends lost 3 bases and 7 bases respectively, with 11 bases between them. From germline, CDR1 is MNHEY and CDR2 SMNVEV (reference sequence). CDR3 sequence (DNA): TGTGCCAGCAGTTTTGCGGGGTTGAATACGCAGTATTTT. Translation: CASSFAGLNTQYF.

The rearrangement joins TRBV7-4 to TRBJ1-6; D remains unclear. Germline CDR1 and CDR2: SGHVT and SQSDAQ. Trimming cost V 9 bases and J 0 bases, with 18 bases left between them. This CDR3 comprises 17 residues. Written as DNA, the CDR3 is TGTGCCAGGAGCCTCCGAGCGGAGAGCTCCTATAATTCACCCCTCCACTTT. Its translation is CARSLRAESSYNSPLHF.

V and J are TRBV19 and TRBJ2-1, with TRBD1 as a possible D gene (5 bases). Between the trimmed V and J ends, which lost 5 bases and 0 bases, there was a span of 11 bases. Germline loops: CDR1 LNHDA, CDR2 SQIVND (reference sequence). CDR3 length: 15 residues. For the CDR3, the DNA is TGTGCCAGTAGTGTGACAGACAGCTCCTACAATGAGCAGTTCTTC. Its protein product is CASSVTDSSYNEQFF.

The gene calls are TRBV4-1 and TRBJ1-1; D is unclear. CDR3 length: 13 residues. CDR1 is MGHRA and CDR2 is YSYEKL in the germline V gene. V lost 1 base and J 6 bases, leaving 9 bases between the germline ends. The CDR3 bases are TGCGCCAGCAGCCAAGGGAATGGGCCTGAAGCTTTCTTT. Translating gives CASSQGNGPEAFF.

This clonotype has ten or more counts. The chain uses TRBV9 and TRBJ2-3; D ambiguous. Trimming shortened V by 3 bases and J by 11 bases, and 7 bases separated the two germline ends. The CDR3 loop spans 10 amino acids. CDR1 is SGDLS, CDR2 YYNGEE, per germline. The CDR3, as DNA: TGTGCCAGCAGCGCCCTACGGCAGTATTTT. Amino acids: CASSALRQYF.

This chain joins TRBV6-5 and TRBJ1-1; D is uncertain. V was trimmed by 0 bases and J by 0 bases, leaving 14 bases between them. Germline CDR1 MNHEY, CDR2 SVGAGI. The CDR3 length is 17 residues. Written as DNA, the CDR3 is TGTGCCAGCAGTTACTCCCACGGGCCAGACTTGAACACTGAAGCTTTCTTT. It specifies CASSYSHGPDLNTEAFF.